This TCR beta chain was identified in a study of blood T cell repertoires in COVID-19. Study-level background: Sample material is recorded as cDNA or gDNA derived from T cells, B-cell-depleted T cells, or PBMCs.

The authors' processing: Using reference gene primer amplification, nucleated cell counts were estimated. Method: immunoSEQ multiplex PCR; TCRdb's copy keeps in-frame clones and lacks some. V, J and clone size are taken as reported in that table, and D and trimming were inferred from the DNA itself. Found here are around 200,000 clones, around 84% of them singletons; the top ten hold approximately 7.4%. Those who participated ranged in age from about 18 to 89 years and resided in 20 to 30 US areas. Cohorts were based on clinical histories the participants reported. The V end lost 1 base, the J end lost 1 base, and 5 bases lay between the germline ends. CDR3 length: 13 residues. CDR1 and CDR2 from the germline V gene are SGHNT and YYREEE (reference sequence).

The material sequenced was PBMCs or T cells enriched from blood (not recorded which). J is TRBJ2-5 and V is TRBV5-4, with unresolved D. The origin of this receptor is a woman in her 40s with acute COVID-19. The CDR3 coding sequence is TGTGCCAGCAGCTTGACCAGCCAAGAGACCCAGTACTTC. The encoded protein is CASSLTSQETQYF.